The source of this T cell receptor beta chain is a study of blood T cells in healthy people across ages. The CDR3 totals 16 residues. Trimming cost V 3 bases and J 0 bases, with 11 bases left between them. Germline loops: CDR1 SGHVS, CDR2 FNYEAQ. A second about 6 to 12 cycle PCR used barcoded and J-beta primers. TCRdb re-analysed the 5' RACE reads in MiXCR, keeping a single row per CDR3 protein. This sample has roughly 1 million distinct CDR3 sequences; almost 25% occur once, and the top ten carry approximately 0.75%. These same data were also listed under a study on T cells of mothers and their children.

The TCR originated in a girl aged 2-10 years in good health. The specimen sequenced was blood. The chain uses TRBV7-6 and TRBJ2-2; D call uncertain. CDR3 loop: CASSFRHSANTGELFF. The CDR3 DNA is TGTGCCAGCAGCTTCCGACACTCCGCGAACACCGGGGAGCTGTTTTTT.